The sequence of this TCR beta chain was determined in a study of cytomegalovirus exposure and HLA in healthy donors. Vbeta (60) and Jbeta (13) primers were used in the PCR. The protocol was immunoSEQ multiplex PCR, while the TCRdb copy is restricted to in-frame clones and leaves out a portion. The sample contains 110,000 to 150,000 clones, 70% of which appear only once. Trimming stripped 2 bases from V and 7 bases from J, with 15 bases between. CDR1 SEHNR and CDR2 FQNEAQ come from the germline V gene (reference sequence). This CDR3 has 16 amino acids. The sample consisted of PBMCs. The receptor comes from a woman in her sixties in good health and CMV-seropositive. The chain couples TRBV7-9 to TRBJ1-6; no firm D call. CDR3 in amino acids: CASSLMTGSGNSPLHF. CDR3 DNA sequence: TGTGCCAGCAGCTTAATGACCGGGAGTGGCAATTCACCCCTCCACTTT.